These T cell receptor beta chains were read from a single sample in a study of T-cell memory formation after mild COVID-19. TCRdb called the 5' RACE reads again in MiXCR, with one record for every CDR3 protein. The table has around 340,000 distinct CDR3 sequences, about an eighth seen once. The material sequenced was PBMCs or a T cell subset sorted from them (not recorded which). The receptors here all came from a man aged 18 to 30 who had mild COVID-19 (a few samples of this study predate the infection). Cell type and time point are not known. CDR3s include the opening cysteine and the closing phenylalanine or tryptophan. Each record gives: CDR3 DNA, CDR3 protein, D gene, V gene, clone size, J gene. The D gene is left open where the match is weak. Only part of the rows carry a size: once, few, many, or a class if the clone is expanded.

TGCGCCAGCAGCCAAGGGACAGGGCCGTACAATGAGCAGTTCTTC	CASSQGTGPYNEQFF	TRBD1	TRBV4-1	.	TRBJ2-1
TGCGCCAGCAGCCAAGCGGGATTTTTTACCAATGAGCAGTTCTTC	CASSQAGFFTNEQFF	.	TRBV4-1	few	TRBJ2-1
TGCAGTGCTAGAACTAGCACTTTTAACAGGGCAAGGGGAAAACTGTTTTTT	CSARTSTFNRARGKLFF	.	TRBV20-1	.	TRBJ1-4
TGCAGTGCTTTCTACTCCCTTACCGGGGAGCTGTTTTTT	CSAFYSLTGELFF	.	TRBV20-1	few	TRBJ2-2
TGTGCCAGCAGCTTAGACGTAGCGGGGGTGTTCGAGACCCAGTACTTC	CASSLDVAGVFETQYF	TRBD2	TRBV7-8	many	TRBJ2-5
TGCAGTGCTAGAGATGGGGACAGGGGACTTTATAATTCACCCCTCCACTTT	CSARDGDRGLYNSPLHF	TRBD1	TRBV20-1	many	TRBJ1-6
TGTGCCACCAGCATCCGACAGGGGGGTAGCTATGAGCAGTTCTTC	CATSIRQGGSYEQFF	TRBD1	TRBV15	.	TRBJ2-1
TGTGCCAGCAGCATCGGACCGGTAATTGGAGAAAAACTGTTTTTT	CASSIGPVIGEKLFF	.	TRBV7-9	.	TRBJ1-4
TGCAGCGTTCGGGGCCTTAGCACAGATACGCAGTATTTT	CSVRGLSTDTQYF	.	TRBV29-1	many	TRBJ2-3
TGCAGCGTTAATCGGGACGGTAACTATGGCTACACCTTC	CSVNRDGNYGYTF	.	TRBV29-1	few	TRBJ1-2
TGTGCCAGCAGTCGCGGGACAGAGGATGAGCAGTTCTTC	CASSRGTEDEQFF	.	TRBV12-3/TRBV12-4	.	TRBJ2-1